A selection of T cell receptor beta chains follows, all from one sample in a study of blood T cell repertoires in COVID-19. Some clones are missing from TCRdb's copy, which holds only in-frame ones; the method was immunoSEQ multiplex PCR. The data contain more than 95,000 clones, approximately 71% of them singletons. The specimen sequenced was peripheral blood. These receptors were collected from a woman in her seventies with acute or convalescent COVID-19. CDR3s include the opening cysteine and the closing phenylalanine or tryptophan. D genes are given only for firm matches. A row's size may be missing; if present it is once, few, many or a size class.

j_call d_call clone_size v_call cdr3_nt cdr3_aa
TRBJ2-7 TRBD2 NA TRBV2 TGTGCCAGCAGGAAGACTAGCGGGGGAGAGCAGTACTTC CASRKTSGGEQYF
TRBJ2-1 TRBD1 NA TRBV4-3 TGCGCCAGCAGCCAAGATTTAGGGGACAGGGTCAATGAGCAGTTCTTC CASSQDLGDRVNEQFF
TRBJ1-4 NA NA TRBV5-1 TGCGCCAGCAGCTTGAGGGCAGGGAAGAGTGAAAAACTGTTTTTT CASSLRAGKSEKLFF
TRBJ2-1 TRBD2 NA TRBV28 TGTGCCAGCAGTTTATGGGGACTAGCGGGCCTTAATGAGCAGTTCTTC CASSLWGLAGLNEQFF
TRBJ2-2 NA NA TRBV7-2 TGTGCCAGCAGTCGCGAGGCAGGGGTGTACACCGGGGAGCTGTTTTTT CASSREAGVYTGELFF
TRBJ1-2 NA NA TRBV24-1 TGTGCCACCAGTGATGGGGGGGACTATGGCTACACCTTC CATSDGGDYGYTF
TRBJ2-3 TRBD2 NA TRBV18 TGTGCCAGTACTCTAGCGGCAACTAGCACAGATACGCAGTATTTT CASTLAATSTDTQYF
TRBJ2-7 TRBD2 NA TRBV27 TGTGCCAGCAGAGCGCGACTAGCGGGGGCCTACGAGCAGTACTTC CASRARLAGAYEQYF
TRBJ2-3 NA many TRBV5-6 TGTGCCAGCAGTCCATTTGCGAGGGCCGGCACAGATACGCAGTATTTT CASSPFARAGTDTQYF
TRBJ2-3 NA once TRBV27 TGTGCCAGCAGTTTGAGCGGGCCCCTCCCTAGCACAGATACGCAGTATTTT CASSLSGPLPSTDTQYF
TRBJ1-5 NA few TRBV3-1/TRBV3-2 TGTGCCAGCAGCCCTCGGTTAGAGACAGGTTATCCTCAGCCCCAGCATTTT CASSPRLETGYPQPQHF
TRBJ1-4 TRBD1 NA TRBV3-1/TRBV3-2 TGTGCCAGCAGCCCCAGACAGGGTACTAATGAAAAACTGTTTTTT CASSPRQGTNEKLFF
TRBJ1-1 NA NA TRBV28 TGTGCCAGCACGCCGGGGGGGGAGAACACTGAAGCTTTCTTT CASTPGGENTEAFF
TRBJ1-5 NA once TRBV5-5 TGTGCCAGCAGCTTTACAGGAGGCAATCAGCCCCAGCATTTT CASSFTGGNQPQHF
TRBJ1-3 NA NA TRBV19 TGTGCCAGTAACGAGCTGGGTCGGGGCTCTGGAAACACCATATATTTT CASNELGRGSGNTIYF
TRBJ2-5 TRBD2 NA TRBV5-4 TGTGCCAGCAGCTCATTGGTGGACAAGGCGGGGGCCCAGTACTTC CASSSLVDKAGAQYF
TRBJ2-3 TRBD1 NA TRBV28 TGTGCCAGCAGTCCCCCGGGACAGATTCTCACAGATACGCAGTATTTT CASSPPGQILTDTQYF
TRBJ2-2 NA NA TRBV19 TGTGCCAGTAGTTGGCAAGCGAACACCGGGGAGCTGTTTTTT CASSWQANTGELFF
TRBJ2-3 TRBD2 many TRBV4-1 TGCGCCAGCCGGTCGGCTAGCGGGACAGATACGCAGTATTTT CASRSASGTDTQYF
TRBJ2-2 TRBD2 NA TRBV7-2 TGTGCCAGCAGCCCAACTAGCGGGCCAAACACCGGGGAGCTGTTTTTT CASSPTSGPNTGELFF
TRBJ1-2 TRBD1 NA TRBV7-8 TGTGCCAGCAGCCCAGGGACAGGGGGCGGGGGCTACACCTTC CASSPGTGGGGYTF
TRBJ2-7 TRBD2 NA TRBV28 TGTGCCAGCACCCGGGTCCTTCCGGGACTAGCGGGACTTCACCTTTACTACGAGCAGTACTTC CASTRVLPGLAGLHLYYEQYF
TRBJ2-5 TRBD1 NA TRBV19 TGTGCCAGTAGTGGTTGGGGACAGAAGTACCAAGAGACCCAGTACTTC CASSGWGQKYQETQYF
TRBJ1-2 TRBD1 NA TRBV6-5 TGTGCCAGCAGTTACTCTGAGGGGGCCCCGTATGGCTACACCTTC CASSYSEGAPYGYTF
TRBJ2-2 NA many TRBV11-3 TGTGCCAGCAGCTTTAGCCCCACCGGGGAGCTGTTTTTT CASSFSPTGELFF
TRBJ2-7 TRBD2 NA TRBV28 TGTGCCAGCAGTTTACAGGGACTAGCCCATTACCCCAACTTC CASSLQGLAHYPNF
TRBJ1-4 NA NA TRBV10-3 TGTGCCATCAGTGAGAAGGGGGAGAAGGGTAATGAAAAACTGTTTTTT CAISEKGEKGNEKLFF
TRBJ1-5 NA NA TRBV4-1 TGCGCCAGCAGCCACCAGATGACTGTGGGTCAGCCCCAGCATTTT CASSHQMTVGQPQHF
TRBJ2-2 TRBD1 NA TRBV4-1 TGCGCCAGCAGCCAATACAGGGGGCAAGAGCTGTTTTTT CASSQYRGQELFF
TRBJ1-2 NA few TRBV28 TGTGCCAGCAGTGGCGGACAGATCTATGGCTACACCTTC CASSGGQIYGYTF
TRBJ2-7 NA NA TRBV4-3 TGCGCCAGCAGCCAAGTAGGACAACTCTACGAGCAGTACTTC CASSQVGQLYEQYF
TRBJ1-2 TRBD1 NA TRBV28 TGTGCCAGCAGTTTTGGGACAGCCTATGGCTACACCTTC CASSFGTAYGYTF
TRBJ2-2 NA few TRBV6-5 TGTGCCAGCAGCCAGTGGGGGGACACCGGGGAGCTGTTTTTT CASSQWGDTGELFF
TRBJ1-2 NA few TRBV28 TGTGCCAGCAGTTTGGGGGGGACGGGCTATGGCTACACCTTC CASSLGGTGYGYTF
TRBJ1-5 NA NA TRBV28 TGTGCCAGTGGGACTTTTCCAAATCAGCCCCAGCATTTT CASGTFPNQPQHF
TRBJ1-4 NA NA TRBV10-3 TGTGCCATCAGTGAGTCGTTCCCCAGTGAAAAACTGTTTTTT CAISESFPSEKLFF
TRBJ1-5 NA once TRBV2 TGTGCCAGCAGCACCCAGGGTAGCAATCAGCCCCAGCATTTT CASSTQGSNQPQHF
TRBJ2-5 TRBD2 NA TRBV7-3 TGTGCCAGCAGCCCCGAACTAGCGGGAGGACGGGAGACCCAGTACTTC CASSPELAGGRETQYF
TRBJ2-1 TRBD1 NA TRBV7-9 TGTGCCAGCAGCCCCGGACAGGGCGGGAATGAGCAGTTCTTC CASSPGQGGNEQFF
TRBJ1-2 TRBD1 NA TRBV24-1 TGTGCCACCAGTGATACGACAGGGGGAAAGTTTGGCTACACCTTC CATSDTTGGKFGYTF
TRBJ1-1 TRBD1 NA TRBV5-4 TGTGCCAGCAGCTGGGGGGACAGGGCAGTGAACACTGAAGCTTTCTTT CASSWGDRAVNTEAFF
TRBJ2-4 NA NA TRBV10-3 TGTGCCATCAGTGAGCCCGGCGGAAGAAACATTCAGTACTTC CAISEPGGRNIQYF
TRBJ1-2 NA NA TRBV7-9 TGTGCCAGCAGCGACCAAGGACCGGGATATGGCTACACCTTC CASSDQGPGYGYTF
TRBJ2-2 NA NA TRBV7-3 TGTGCCAGCAGCCCCCAGAAAACCGGGGAGCTGTTTTTT CASSPQKTGELFF
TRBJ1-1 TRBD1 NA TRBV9 TGTGCCAGCAGCGTAGGGACAGGCCTTGAAGCTTTCTTT CASSVGTGLEAFF
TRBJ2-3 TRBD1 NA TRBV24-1 TGTGCCACCAGTGCGGACAGGGGGCCGGATACGCAGTATTTT CATSADRGPDTQYF
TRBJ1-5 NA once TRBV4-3 TGCGCCAGCAGCCAAGGACTGTTTAGCAATCAGCCCCAGCATTTT CASSQGLFSNQPQHF
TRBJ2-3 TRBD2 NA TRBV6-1 TGTGCCAGCAGTGAAGACGGGAGGGCAGATACGCAGTATTTT CASSEDGRADTQYF
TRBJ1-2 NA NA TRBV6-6 TGTGCCAGCAGTTATACGTTGGCTATTGAGGACTATGGCTACACCTTC CASSYTLAIEDYGYTF
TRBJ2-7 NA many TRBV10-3 TGTGCCAGCAGGAAAGGGGGAGTCGACTACGAGCAGTACTTC CASRKGGVDYEQYF
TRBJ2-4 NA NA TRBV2 TGTGCCAGCAGTGAAATCGTACAGTTTGCCAAAAACATTCAGTACTTC CASSEIVQFAKNIQYF
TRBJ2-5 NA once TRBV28 TGTGCCAGCAGTTCCCGGGACAAACAAGAGACCCAGTACTTC CASSSRDKQETQYF